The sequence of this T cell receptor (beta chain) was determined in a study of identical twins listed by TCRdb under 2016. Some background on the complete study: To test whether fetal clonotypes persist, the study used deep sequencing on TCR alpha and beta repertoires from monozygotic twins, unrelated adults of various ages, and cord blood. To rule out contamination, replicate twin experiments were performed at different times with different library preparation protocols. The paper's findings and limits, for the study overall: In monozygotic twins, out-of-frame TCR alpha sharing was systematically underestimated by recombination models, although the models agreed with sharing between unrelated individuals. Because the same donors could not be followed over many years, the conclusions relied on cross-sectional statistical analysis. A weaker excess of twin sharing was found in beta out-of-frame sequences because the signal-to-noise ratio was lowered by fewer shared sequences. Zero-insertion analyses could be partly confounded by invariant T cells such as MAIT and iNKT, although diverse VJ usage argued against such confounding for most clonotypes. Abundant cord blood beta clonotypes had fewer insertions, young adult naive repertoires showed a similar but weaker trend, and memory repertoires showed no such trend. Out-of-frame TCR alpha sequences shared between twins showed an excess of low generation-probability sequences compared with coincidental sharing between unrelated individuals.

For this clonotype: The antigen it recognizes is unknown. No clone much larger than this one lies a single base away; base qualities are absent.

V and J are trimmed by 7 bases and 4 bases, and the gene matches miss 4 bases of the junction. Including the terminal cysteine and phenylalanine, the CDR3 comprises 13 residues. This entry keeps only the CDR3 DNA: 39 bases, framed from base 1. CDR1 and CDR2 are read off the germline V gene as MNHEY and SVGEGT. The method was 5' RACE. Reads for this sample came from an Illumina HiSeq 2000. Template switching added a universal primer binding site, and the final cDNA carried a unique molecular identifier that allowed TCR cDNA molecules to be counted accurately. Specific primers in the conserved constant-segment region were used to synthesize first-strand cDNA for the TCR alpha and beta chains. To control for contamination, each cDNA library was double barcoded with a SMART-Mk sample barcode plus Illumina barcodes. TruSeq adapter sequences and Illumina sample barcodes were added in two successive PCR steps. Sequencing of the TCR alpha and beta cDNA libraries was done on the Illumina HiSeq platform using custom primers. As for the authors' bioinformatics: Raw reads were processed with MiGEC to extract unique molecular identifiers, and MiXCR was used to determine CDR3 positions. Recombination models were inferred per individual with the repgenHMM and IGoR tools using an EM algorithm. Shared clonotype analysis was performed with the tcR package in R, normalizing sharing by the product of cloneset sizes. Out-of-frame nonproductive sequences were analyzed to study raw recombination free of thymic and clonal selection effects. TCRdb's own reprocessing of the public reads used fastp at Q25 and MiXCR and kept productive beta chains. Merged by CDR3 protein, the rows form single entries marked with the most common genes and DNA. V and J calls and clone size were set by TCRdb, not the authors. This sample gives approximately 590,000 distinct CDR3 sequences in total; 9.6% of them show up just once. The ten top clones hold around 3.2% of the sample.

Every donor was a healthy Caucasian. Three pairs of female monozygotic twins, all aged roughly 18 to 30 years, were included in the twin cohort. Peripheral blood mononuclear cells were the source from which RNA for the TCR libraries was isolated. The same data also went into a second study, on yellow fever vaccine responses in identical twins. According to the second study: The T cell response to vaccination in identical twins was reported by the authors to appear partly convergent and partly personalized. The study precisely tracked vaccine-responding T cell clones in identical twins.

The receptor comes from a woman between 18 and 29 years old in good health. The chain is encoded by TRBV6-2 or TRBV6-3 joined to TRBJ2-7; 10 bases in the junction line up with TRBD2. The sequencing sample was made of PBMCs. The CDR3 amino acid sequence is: CASIPAGGYEQYF. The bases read TGTGCCAGCATTCCAGCGGGAGGGTACGAGCAGTACTTC.